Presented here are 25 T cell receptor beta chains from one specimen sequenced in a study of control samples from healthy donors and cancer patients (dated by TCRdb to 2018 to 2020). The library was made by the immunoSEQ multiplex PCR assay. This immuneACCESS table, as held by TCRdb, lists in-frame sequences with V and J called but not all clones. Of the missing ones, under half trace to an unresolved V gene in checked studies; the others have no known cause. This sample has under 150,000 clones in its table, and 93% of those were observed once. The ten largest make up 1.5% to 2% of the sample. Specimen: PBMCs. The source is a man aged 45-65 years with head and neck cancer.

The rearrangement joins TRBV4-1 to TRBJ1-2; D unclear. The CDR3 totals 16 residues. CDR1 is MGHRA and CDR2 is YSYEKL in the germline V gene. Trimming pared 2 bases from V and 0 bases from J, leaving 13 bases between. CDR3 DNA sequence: TGCGCCAGCAGCCAAATCCCTAGCCCAGCTAACTATGGCTACACCTTC. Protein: CASSQIPSPANYGYTF.

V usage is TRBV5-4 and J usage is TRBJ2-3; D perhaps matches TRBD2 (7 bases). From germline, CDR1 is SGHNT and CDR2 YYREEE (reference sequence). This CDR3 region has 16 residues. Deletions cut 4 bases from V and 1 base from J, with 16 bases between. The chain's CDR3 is CASSLDGEGGTDTQYF. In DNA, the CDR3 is TGTGCCAGCAGCCTGGATGGGGAGGGGGGCACAGATACGCAGTATTTT. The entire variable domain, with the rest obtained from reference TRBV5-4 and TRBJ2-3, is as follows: ETGVTQSPTHLIKTRGQQVTLRCSSQSGHNTVSWYQQALGQGPQFIFQYYREEENGRGNFPPRFSGLQFPNYSSELNVNALELDDSALYLCASSLDGEGGTDTQYFGPGTRLTVL.

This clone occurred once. The CDR3 sequence is CASSPIGTGGRNIQYF. The CDR3 region has the DNA TGCGCCAGCAGCCCGATAGGGACAGGAGGCCGAAACATTCAGTACTTC. V and J are TRBV5-1 and TRBJ2-4; 8 nucleotides line up with TRBD1. J lost 6 bases, V lost 4 bases, and 12 bases had no gene match. The CDR3 consists of 16 residues. CDR1 is SGHRS and CDR2 is YFSETQ in the germline V gene.

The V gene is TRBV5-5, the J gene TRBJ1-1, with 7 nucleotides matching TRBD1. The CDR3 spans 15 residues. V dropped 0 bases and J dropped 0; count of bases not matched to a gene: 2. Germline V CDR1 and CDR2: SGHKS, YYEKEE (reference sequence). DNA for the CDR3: TGTGCCAGCAGCTTGGAGGGACAGATGAACACTGAAGCTTTCTTT. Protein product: CASSLEGQMNTEAFF. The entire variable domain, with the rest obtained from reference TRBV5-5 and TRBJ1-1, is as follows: DAGVTQSPTHLIKTRGQQVTLRCSPISGHKSVSWYQQVLGQGPQFIFQYYEKEERGRGNFPDRFSARQFPNYSSELNVNALLLGDSALYLCASSLEGQMNTEAFFGQGTRLTVV.

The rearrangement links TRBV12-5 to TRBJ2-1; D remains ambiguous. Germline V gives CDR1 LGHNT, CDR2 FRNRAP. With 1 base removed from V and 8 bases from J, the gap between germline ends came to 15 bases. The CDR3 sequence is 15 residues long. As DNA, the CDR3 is TGTGCTAGTGGTTTGGGCGCGCCAACTTTGGATGAGCAGTTCTTC. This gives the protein CASGLGAPTLDEQFF.

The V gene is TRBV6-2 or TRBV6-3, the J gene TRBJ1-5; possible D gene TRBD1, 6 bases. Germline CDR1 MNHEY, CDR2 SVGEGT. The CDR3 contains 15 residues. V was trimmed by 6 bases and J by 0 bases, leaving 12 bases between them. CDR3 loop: CASSRDTYSNQPQHF. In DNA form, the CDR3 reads TGTGCCAGCAGCCGGGACACATATAGCAATCAGCCCCAGCATTTT.

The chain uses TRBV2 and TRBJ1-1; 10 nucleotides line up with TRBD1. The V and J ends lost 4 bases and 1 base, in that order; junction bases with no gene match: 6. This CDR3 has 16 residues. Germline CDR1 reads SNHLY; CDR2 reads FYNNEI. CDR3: CASSGGQGRRNTEAFF. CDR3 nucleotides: TGTGCCAGCAGTGGGGGACAGGGGCGAAGGAACACTGAAGCTTTCTTT.

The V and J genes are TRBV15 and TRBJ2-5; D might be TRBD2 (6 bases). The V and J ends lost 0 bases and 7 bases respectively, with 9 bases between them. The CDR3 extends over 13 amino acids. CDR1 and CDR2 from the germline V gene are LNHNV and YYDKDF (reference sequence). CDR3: CATSRERGGTQYF. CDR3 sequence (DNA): TGTGCCACCAGCAGAGAACGGGGAGGGACCCAGTACTTC. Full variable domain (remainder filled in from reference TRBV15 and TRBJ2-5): DAMVIQNPRYQVTQFGKPVTLSCSQTLNHNVMYWYQQKSSQAPKLLFHYYDKDFNNEADTPDNFQSRRPNTSFCFLDIRSPGLGDTAMYLCATSRERGGTQYFGPGTRLLVL.

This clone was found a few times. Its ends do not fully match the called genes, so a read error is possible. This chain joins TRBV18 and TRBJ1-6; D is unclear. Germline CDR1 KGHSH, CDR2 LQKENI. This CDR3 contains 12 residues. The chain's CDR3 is CASSPFHGEGGF. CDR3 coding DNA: TGTGCCAGCTCACCATTCCATGGAGAGGGCGGGTTT.

The CDR3: CASSEQGGRGTEAFF. The CDR3 DNA sequence: TGTGCCAGCAGTGAACAGGGGGGCCGCGGAACTGAAGCTTTCTTT. The rearrangement links TRBV6-1 to TRBJ1-1, with 7 bases matching TRBD1. V was pared by 2 bases and J by 5 bases, with 8 bases of the junction left unmatched. Per the germline V gene, CDR1 is MNHNS and CDR2 is SASEGT. The CDR3 is 15 residues long.

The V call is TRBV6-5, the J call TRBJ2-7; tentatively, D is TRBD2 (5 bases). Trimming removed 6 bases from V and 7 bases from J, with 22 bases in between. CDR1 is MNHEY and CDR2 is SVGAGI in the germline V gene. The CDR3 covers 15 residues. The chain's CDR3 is CASSPASLPFGEQYF. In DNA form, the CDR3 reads TGTGCCAGCAGCCCCGCTAGCCTACCCTTTGGGGAGCAGTACTTC.

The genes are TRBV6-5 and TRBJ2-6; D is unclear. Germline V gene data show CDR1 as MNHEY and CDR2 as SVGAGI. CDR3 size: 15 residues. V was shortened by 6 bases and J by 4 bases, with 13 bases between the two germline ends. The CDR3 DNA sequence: TGTGCCAGCAGCTTTTACGGATCGGGGGCCAACGTCCTGACTTTC. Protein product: CASSFYGSGANVLTF.

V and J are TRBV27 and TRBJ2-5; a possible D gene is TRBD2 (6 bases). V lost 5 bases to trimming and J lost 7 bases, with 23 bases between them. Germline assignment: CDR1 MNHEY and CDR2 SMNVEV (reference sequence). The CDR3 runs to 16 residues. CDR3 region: CASSLTAGTLPGTQYF. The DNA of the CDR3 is TGTGCCAGCAGTCTGACCGCCGGGACTTTACCAGGGACCCAGTACTTC.

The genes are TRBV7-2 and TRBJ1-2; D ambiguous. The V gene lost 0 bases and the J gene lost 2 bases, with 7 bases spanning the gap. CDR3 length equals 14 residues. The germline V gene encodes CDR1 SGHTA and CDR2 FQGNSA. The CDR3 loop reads CASSLAKQNYGYTF. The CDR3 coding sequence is TGTGCCAGCAGCTTAGCGAAACAGAACTATGGCTACACCTTC.

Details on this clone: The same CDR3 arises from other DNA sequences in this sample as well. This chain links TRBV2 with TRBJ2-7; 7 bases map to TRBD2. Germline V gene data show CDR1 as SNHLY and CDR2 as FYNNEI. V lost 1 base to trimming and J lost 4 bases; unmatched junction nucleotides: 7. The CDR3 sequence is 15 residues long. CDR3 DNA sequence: TGTGCCAGCAGTGAAGGGGGGGGTCGGTGGTACGAGCAGTACTTC. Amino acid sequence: CASSEGGGRWYEQYF.

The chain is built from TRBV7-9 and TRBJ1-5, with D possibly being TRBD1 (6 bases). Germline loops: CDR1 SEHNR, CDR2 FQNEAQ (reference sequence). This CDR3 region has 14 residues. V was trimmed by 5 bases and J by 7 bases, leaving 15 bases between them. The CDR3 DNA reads TGTGCCAGCAGCCAAGGGGGGATTCGCCAGCCCCAGCATTTT. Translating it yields CASSQGGIRQPQHF. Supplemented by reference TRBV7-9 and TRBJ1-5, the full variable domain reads DTGVSQNPRHKITKRGQNVTFRCDPISEHNRLYWYRQTLGQGPEFLTYFQNEAQLEKSRLLSDRFSAERPKGSFSTLEIQRTEQGDSAMYLCASSQGGIRQPQHFGDGTRLSIL.

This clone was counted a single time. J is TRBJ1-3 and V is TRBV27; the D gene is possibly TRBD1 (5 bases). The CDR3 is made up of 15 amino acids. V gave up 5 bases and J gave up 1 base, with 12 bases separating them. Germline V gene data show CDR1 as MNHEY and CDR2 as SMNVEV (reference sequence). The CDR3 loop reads CASSPGPASGNTIYF. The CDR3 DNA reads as TGTGCCAGCAGTCCGGGACCCGCTTCTGGAAACACCATATATTTT.

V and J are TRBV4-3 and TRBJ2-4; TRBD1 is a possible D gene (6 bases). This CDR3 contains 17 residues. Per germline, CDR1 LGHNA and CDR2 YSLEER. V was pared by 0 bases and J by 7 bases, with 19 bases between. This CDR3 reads CASSQDVGTTEHNIQYF. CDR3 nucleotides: TGCGCCAGCAGCCAAGACGTGGGGACAACTGAGCACAACATTCAGTACTTC.

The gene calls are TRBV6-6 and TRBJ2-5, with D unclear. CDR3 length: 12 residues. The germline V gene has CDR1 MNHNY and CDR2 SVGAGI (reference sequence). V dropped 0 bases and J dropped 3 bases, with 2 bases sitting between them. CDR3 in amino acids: CASSYSKETQYF. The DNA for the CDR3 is TGTGCCAGCAGTTACTCAAAAGAGACCCAGTACTTC.

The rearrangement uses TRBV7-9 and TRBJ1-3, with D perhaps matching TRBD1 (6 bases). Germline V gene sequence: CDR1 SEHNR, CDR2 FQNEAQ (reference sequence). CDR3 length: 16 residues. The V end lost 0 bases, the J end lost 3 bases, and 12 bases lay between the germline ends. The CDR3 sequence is CASSLAQPRGGNTIYF. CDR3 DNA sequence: TGTGCCAGCAGCTTAGCCCAGCCCAGGGGTGGAAACACCATATATTTT.

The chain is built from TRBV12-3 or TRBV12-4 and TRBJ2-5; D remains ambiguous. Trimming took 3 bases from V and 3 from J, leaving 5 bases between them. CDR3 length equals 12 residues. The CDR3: CASSFTEETQYF. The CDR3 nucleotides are TGTGCCAGCAGTTTTACAGAAGAGACCCAGTACTTC.

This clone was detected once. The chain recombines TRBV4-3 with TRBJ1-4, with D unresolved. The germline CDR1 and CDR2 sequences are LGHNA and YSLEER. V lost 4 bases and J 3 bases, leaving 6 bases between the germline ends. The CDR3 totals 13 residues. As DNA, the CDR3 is TGCGCCAGCAGCCCCCGACCTAATGAAAAACTGTTTTTT. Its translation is CASSPRPNEKLFF.

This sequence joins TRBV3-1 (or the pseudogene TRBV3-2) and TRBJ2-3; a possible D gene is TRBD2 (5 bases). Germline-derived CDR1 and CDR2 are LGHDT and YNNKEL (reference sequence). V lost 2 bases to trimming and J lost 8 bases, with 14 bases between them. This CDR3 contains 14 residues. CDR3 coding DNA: TGTGCCAGCAGCCAACTAGCAAACACGGGTACGCAGTATTTT. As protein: CASSQLANTGTQYF.

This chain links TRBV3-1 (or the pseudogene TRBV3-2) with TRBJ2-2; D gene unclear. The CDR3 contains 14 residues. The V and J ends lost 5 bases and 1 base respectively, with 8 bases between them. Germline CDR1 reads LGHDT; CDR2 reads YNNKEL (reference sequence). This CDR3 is CASSIPKNTGELFF. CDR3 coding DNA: TGTGCCAGCAGCATCCCCAAGAACACCGGGGAGCTGTTTTTT.

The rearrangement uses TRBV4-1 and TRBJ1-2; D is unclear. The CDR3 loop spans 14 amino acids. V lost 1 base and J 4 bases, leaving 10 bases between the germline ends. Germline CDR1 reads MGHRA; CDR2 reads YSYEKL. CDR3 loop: CASSQAGSSYGYTF. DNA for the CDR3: TGCGCCAGCAGCCAAGCGGGCAGTTCCTATGGCTACACCTTC.